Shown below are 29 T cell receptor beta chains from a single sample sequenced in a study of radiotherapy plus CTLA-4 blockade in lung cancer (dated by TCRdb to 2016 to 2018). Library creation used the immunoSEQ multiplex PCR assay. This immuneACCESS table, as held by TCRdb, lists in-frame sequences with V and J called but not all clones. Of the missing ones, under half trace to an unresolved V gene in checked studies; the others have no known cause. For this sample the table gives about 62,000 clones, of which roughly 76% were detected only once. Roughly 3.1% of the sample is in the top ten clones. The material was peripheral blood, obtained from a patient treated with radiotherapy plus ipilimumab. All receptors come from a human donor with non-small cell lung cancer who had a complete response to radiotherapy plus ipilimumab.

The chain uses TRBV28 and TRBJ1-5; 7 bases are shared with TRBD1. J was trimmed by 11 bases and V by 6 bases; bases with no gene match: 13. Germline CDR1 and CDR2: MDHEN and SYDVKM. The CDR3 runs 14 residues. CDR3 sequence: CASSRPGQFTAQHF. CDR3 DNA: TGTGCCAGCAGCCGACCGGGACAGTTCACGGCCCAGCATTTT. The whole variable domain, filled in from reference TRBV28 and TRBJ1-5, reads DVKVTQSSRYLVKRTGEKVFLECVQDMDHENMFWYRQDPGLGLRLIYFSYDVKMKEKGDIPEGYSVSREKKERFSLILESASTNQTSMYLCASSRPGQFTAQHFGDGTRLSIL.

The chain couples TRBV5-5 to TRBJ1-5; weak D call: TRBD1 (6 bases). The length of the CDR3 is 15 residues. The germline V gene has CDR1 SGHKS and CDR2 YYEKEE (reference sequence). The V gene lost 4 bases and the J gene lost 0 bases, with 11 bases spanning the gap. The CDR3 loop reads CASSHDRSSNQPQHF. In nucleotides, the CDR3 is TGTGCCAGCAGCCACGACAGGAGTAGCAATCAGCCCCAGCATTTT.

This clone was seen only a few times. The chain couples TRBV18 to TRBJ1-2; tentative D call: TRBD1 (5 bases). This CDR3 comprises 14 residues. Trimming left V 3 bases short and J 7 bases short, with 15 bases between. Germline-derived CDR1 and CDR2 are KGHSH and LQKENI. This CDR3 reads CASSPSQGARGYTF. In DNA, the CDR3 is TGTGCCAGCTCACCGAGTCAGGGTGCACGTGGCTACACCTTC.

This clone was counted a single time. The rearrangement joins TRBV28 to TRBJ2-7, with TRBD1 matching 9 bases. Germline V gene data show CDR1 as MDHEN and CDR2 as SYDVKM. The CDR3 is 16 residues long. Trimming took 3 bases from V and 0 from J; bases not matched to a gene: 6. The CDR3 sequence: CASSFSGTGSSYEQYF. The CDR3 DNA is TGTGCCAGCAGTTTTTCTGGGACAGGGAGCTCCTACGAGCAGTACTTC.

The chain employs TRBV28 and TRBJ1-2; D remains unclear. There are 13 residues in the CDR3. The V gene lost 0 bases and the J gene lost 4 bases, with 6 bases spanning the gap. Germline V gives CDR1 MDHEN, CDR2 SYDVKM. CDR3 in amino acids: CASSLWGSYGYTF. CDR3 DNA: TGTGCCAGCAGTTTATGGGGGAGCTATGGCTACACCTTC.

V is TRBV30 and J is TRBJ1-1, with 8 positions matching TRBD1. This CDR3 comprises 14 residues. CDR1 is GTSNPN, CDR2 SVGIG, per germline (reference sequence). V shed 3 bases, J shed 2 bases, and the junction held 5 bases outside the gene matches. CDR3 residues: CAWRPGTGNTEAFF. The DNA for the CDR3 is TGTGCCTGGAGGCCCGGGACAGGAAACACTGAAGCTTTCTTT.

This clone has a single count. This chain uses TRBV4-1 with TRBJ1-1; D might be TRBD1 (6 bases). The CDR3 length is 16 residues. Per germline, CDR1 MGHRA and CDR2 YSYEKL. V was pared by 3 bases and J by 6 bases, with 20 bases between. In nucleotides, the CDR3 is TGCGCCAGCAGCCATCAACGACAGGACATTACGGCTGAAGCTTTCTTT. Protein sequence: CASSHQRQDITAEAFF.

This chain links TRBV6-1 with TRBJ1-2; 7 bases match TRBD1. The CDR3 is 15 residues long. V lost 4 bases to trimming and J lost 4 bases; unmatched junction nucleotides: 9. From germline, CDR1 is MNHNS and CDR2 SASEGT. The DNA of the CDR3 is TGTGCCAGCAGTGTAACAGGGGAAAGTGCCTATGGCTACACCTTC. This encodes CASSVTGESAYGYTF.

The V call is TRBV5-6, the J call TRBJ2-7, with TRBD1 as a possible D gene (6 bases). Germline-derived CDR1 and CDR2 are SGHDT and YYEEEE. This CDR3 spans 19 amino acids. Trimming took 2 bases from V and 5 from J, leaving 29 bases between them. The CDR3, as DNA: TGTGCCAGCAGCTTAATCCGATACAGGGTTAGCCCCCAGGGCAACGAGCAGTACTTC. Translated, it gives CASSLIRYRVSPQGNEQYF.

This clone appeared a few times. CDR3 region: CAISATDYEQYF. The CDR3 DNA is TGTGCCATCAGTGCGACAGACTACGAGCAGTACTTC. The genes are TRBV10-3 and TRBJ2-7; the D gene is possibly TRBD1 (5 bases). The CDR3 runs 12 residues. Germline V gene data show CDR1 as ENHRY and CDR2 as SYGVKD. V lost 4 bases, J lost 3 bases, and 7 bases lay in between.

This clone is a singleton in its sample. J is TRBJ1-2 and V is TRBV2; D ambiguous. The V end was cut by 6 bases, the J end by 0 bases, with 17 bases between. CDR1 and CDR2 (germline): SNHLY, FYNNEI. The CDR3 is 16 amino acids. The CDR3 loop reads CASSSQVPSSNYGYTF. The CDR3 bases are TGTGCCAGCAGCAGTCAGGTTCCCTCCTCTAACTATGGCTACACCTTC.

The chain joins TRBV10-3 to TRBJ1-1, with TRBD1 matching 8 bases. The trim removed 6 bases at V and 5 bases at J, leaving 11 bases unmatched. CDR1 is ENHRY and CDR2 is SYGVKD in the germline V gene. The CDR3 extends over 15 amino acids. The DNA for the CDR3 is TGTGCCATCAGGGGGCAGGGGGCTTCGGGGACTGAAGCTTTCTTT. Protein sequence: CAIRGQGASGTEAFF.

In nucleotides, the CDR3 is TGTGCCAGCAGCTTAAGGACAGGGACCGGCTATGGCTACACCTTC. Amino acids: CASSLRTGTGYGYTF. J is TRBJ1-2 and V is TRBV7-6, with TRBD1 matching 8 bases. The V and J ends lost 2 bases and 4 bases, in that order; junction bases with no gene match: 6. CDR3 length: 15 amino acids. Germline V gene lookup returns CDR1 SGHVS and CDR2 FNYEAQ.

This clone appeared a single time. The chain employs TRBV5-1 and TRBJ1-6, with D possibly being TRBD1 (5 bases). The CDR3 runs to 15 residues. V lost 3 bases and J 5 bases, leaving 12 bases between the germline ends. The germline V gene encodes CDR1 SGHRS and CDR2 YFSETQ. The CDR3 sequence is CASSWGGTDNSPLHF. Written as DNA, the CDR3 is TGCGCCAGCAGCTGGGGGGGGACTGATAATTCACCCCTCCACTTT.

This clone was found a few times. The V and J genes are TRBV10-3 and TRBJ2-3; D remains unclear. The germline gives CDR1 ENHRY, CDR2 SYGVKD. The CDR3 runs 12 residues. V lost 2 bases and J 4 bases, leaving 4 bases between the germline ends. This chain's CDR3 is CAISEISDTQYF. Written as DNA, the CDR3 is TGTGCCATCAGTGAGATCTCAGATACGCAGTATTTT.

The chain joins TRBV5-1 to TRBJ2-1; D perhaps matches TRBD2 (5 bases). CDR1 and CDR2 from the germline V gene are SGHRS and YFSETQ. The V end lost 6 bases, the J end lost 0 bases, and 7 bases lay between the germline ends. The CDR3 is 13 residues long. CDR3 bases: TGCGCCAGCAACGAGGGCTCCTACAATGAGCAGTTCTTC. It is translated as CASNEGSYNEQFF.

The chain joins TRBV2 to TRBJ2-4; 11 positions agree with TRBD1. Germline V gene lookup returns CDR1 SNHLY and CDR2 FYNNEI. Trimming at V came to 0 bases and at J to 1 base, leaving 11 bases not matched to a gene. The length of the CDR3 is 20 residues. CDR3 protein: CASSEAPWTGGLLAKNIQYF. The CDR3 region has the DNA TGTGCCAGCAGTGAAGCCCCGTGGACAGGGGGCCTCTTGGCCAAAAACATTCAGTACTTC.

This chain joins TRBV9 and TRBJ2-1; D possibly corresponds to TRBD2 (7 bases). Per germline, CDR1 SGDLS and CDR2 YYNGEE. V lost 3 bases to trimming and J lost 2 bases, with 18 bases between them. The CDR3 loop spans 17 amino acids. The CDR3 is CASSAHDGGAPYNEQFF. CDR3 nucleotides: TGTGCCAGCAGCGCCCATGATGGGGGGGCTCCCTACAATGAGCAGTTCTTC.

CDR3 sequence reads: CSVQGAGETQYF. The CDR3 DNA sequence: TGCAGCGTACAGGGGGCTGGGGAGACCCAGTACTTC. The genes are TRBV29-1 and TRBJ2-5; 9 bases match TRBD1. V was pared by 6 bases and J by 5 bases, with 4 bases of the junction left unmatched. The CDR3 covers 12 residues. Germline V gene lookup returns CDR1 SQVTM and CDR2 ANQGSEA.

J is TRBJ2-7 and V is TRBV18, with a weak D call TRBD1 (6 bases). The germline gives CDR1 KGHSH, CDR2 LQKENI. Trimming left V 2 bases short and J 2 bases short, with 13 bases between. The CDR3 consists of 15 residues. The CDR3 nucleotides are TGTGCCAGCTCACCAAGGGCAGGGGATACCTACGAGCAGTACTTC. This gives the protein CASSPRAGDTYEQYF.

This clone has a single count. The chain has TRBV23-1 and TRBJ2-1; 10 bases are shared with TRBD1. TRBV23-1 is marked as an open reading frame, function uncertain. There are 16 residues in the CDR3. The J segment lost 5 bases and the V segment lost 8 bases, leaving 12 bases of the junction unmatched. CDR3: CASEKPWGTGDNEQFF. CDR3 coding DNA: TGCGCCAGCGAAAAACCATGGGGGACAGGGGACAATGAGCAGTTCTTC.

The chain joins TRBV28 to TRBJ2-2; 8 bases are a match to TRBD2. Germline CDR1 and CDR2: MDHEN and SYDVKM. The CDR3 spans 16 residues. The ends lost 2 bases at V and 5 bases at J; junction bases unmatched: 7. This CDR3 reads CASSLGGGGRTGELFF. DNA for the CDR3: TGTGCCAGCAGTTTAGGGGGCGGCGGGAGGACCGGGGAGCTGTTTTTT.

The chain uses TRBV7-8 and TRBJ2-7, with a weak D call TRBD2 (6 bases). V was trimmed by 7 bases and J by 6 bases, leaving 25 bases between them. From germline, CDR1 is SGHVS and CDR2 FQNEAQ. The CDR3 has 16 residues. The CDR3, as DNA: TGTGCCAGCACCCAAGGGTTACGACCTCCCGGGGGCGAGCAGTACTTC. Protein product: CASTQGLRPPGGEQYF.

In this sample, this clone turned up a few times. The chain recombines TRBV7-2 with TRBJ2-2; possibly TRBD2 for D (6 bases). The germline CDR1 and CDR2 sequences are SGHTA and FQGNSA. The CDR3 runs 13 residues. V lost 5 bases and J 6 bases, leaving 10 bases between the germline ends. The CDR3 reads CASSLGLPGELFF. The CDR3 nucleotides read TGTGCCAGCAGCCTGGGACTCCCCGGGGAGCTGTTTTTT.

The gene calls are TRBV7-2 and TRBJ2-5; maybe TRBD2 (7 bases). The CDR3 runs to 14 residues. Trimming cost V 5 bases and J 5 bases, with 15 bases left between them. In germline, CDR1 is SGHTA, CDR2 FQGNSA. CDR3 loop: CASSARRGGETQYF. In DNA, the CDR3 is TGTGCCAGCAGCGCCAGGAGGGGGGGGGAGACCCAGTACTTC.

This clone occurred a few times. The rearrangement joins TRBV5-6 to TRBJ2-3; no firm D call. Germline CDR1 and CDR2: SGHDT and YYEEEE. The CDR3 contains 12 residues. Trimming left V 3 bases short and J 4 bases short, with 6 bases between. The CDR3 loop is CASSSQADTQYF. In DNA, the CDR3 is TGTGCCAGCAGCTCGCAGGCAGATACGCAGTATTTT.

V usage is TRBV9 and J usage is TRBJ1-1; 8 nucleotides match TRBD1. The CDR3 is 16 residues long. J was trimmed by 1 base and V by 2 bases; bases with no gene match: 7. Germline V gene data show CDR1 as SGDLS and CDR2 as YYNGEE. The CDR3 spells CASSVHSGQENTEAFF. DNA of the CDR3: TGTGCCAGCAGCGTCCATTCGGGACAGGAGAACACTGAAGCTTTCTTT.

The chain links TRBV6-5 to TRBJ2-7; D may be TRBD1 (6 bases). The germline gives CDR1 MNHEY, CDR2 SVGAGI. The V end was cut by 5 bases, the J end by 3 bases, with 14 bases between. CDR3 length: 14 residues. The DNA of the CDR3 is TGTGCCAGCAGTACTGGACAGACGCGCTACGAGCAGTACTTC. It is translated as CASSTGQTRYEQYF.

For the CDR3, the DNA is TGTGCCTGGAGTGTAGGAGGGACTAACTGGGAGCAGTACTTC. Translation gives CAWSVGGTNWEQYF. V is TRBV30 and J is TRBJ2-5, with 7 bases identical to TRBD2. This CDR3 is built from 14 residues. The J segment lost 11 bases and the V segment lost 0 bases, leaving 12 bases of the junction unmatched. CDR1 and CDR2 from the germline V gene are GTSNPN and SVGIG (reference sequence).